This is a list of T cell receptor beta chains from one sample in a study of blood T cell repertoires in COVID-19. Clones were sequenced by immunoSEQ multiplex PCR, and TCRdb holds only the in-frame ones, with some missing. The data show roughly 44,000 clones, approximately 90% seen once. The sample was peripheral blood. These TCRs come from an elderly man with acute or convalescent COVID-19. Each CDR3 is given with its conserved first and last residue. D genes are given only for firm matches. Not every row has a clone size; where given, it reads once, few, many or a size class.

j_gene: TRBJ1-3; abundance: .; v_gene: TRBV7-2; d_gene: .; CDR3nt: TGTGCCAGCAGCTTAGGTCCACTCCCGGCTGGAAACACCATATATTTT; CDR3aa: CASSLGPLPAGNTIYF
j_gene: TRBJ1-1; abundance: .; v_gene: TRBV3-1/TRBV3-2; d_gene: .; CDR3nt: TGTGCCAGCAGCCACCTGACAGGTGAAGCTTTCTTT; CDR3aa: CASSHLTGEAFF
j_gene: TRBJ2-1; abundance: .; v_gene: TRBV5-1; d_gene: TRBD2; CDR3nt: TGCGCCAGCAGCTGGGGACTAGCCGGGGAGCAGTTCTTC; CDR3aa: CASSWGLAGEQFF
j_gene: TRBJ2-5; abundance: .; v_gene: TRBV18; d_gene: TRBD2; CDR3nt: TGTGCCAGCTCACCACCTGGGATCAAGCGGGGAGAGACCCAGTACTTC; CDR3aa: CASSPPGIKRGETQYF
j_gene: TRBJ2-3; abundance: few; v_gene: TRBV5-4; d_gene: .; CDR3nt: TGTGCCAGCAGCGGCAGGGGGGGCACAGATACGCAGTATTTT; CDR3aa: CASSGRGGTDTQYF
j_gene: TRBJ1-4; abundance: .; v_gene: TRBV28; d_gene: TRBD1; CDR3nt: TGTGCCAGCGGACAGGGTCGGGGAAAACTGTTTTTT; CDR3aa: CASGQGRGKLFF
j_gene: TRBJ1-1; abundance: .; v_gene: TRBV7-9; d_gene: .; CDR3nt: TGTGCCAGCAGCTTGGAGCAGTCTACTGAAGCTTTCTTT; CDR3aa: CASSLEQSTEAFF
j_gene: TRBJ1-5; abundance: .; v_gene: TRBV11-2; d_gene: .; CDR3nt: TGTGCCAGCAGCCGAGGGGGTGGCAATCAGCCCCAGCATTTT; CDR3aa: CASSRGGGNQPQHF
j_gene: TRBJ1-4; abundance: .; v_gene: TRBV19; d_gene: .; CDR3nt: TGTGCCAGTATCAGGGGACGCGCAACTAATGAAAAACTGTTTTTT; CDR3aa: CASIRGRATNEKLFF
j_gene: TRBJ1-1; abundance: .; v_gene: TRBV29-1; d_gene: .; CDR3nt: TGCAGCGTTGACACTGGGAGCACTGAAGCTTTCTTT; CDR3aa: CSVDTGSTEAFF
j_gene: TRBJ2-5; abundance: .; v_gene: TRBV7-6; d_gene: .; CDR3nt: TGTGCCAGCAGCCAACGACTAAGCGCCAGCCCGAACGGAGAGACCCAGTACTTC; CDR3aa: CASSQRLSASPNGETQYF
j_gene: TRBJ2-1; abundance: .; v_gene: TRBV5-8; d_gene: TRBD1; CDR3nt: TGTGCCTACAGGGGTAGCTCCTACAATGAGCAGTTCTTC; CDR3aa: CAYRGSSYNEQFF
j_gene: TRBJ2-3; abundance: .; v_gene: TRBV19; d_gene: .; CDR3nt: TGTGCCAGTAGTATAGGAGTAGGTAGCGGCACAGATACGCAGTATTTT; CDR3aa: CASSIGVGSGTDTQYF
j_gene: TRBJ1-3; abundance: .; v_gene: TRBV28; d_gene: .; CDR3nt: TGTGCCAGCAGCCCGCGGGGCTCTGGAAACACCATATATTTT; CDR3aa: CASSPRGSGNTIYF
j_gene: TRBJ2-3; abundance: .; v_gene: TRBV5-3; d_gene: TRBD2; CDR3nt: TGTGCCAGAAGACCACTAGCGGGGCACACAGATACGCAGTATTTT; CDR3aa: CARRPLAGHTDTQYF
j_gene: TRBJ2-3; abundance: .; v_gene: TRBV2; d_gene: TRBD2; CDR3nt: TGTGCCAGCAGTGGCAGGACTAGCCCAAGCACAGATACGCAGTATTTT; CDR3aa: CASSGRTSPSTDTQYF
j_gene: TRBJ2-5; abundance: .; v_gene: TRBV5-1; d_gene: .; CDR3nt: TGCGCCAGCAGTGCAGAAGCGCAAGAGACCCAGTACTTC; CDR3aa: CASSAEAQETQYF
j_gene: TRBJ2-4; abundance: .; v_gene: TRBV7-2; d_gene: TRBD1; CDR3nt: TGTGCCAGCAGCGTGGACAGGGCCAAAAACATTCAGTACTTC; CDR3aa: CASSVDRAKNIQYF
j_gene: TRBJ2-1; abundance: few; v_gene: TRBV18; d_gene: TRBD1; CDR3nt: TGTGCCAGCTCACCCTCCGGCCCAGGGGGCGTGTACAATGAGCAGTTCTTC; CDR3aa: CASSPSGPGGVYNEQFF
j_gene: TRBJ2-7; abundance: .; v_gene: TRBV9; d_gene: .; CDR3nt: TGTGCCAGCAGCGTAGGCCAGAACTCCTACGAGCAGTACTTC; CDR3aa: CASSVGQNSYEQYF
j_gene: TRBJ2-2; abundance: .; v_gene: TRBV5-1; d_gene: .; CDR3nt: TGCGCCAGCAGCAGGAGAGCGAACACCGGGGAGCTGTTTTTT; CDR3aa: CASSRRANTGELFF
j_gene: TRBJ2-7; abundance: .; v_gene: TRBV5-1; d_gene: TRBD1; CDR3nt: TGCGCCAGCAGAGCCGGGACAGGGCCTTTCTACGAGCAGTACTTC; CDR3aa: CASRAGTGPFYEQYF
j_gene: TRBJ2-2; abundance: .; v_gene: TRBV27; d_gene: TRBD2; CDR3nt: TGTGCCAGCAGGTCCTACGGGGGGGGCACCGGGGAGCTGTTTTTT; CDR3aa: CASRSYGGGTGELFF
j_gene: TRBJ2-7; abundance: .; v_gene: TRBV6-5; d_gene: .; CDR3nt: TGTGCCAGCAGCAATCAAGGTGGAGGCTCCTACGAGCAGTACTTC; CDR3aa: CASSNQGGGSYEQYF
j_gene: TRBJ1-4; abundance: .; v_gene: TRBV28; d_gene: .; CDR3nt: TGTGCCAGCAGACGCCTATCCGCAACTAATGAAAAACTGTTTTTT; CDR3aa: CASRRLSATNEKLFF
j_gene: TRBJ2-1; abundance: .; v_gene: TRBV9; d_gene: TRBD2; CDR3nt: TGTGCCAGCGCAGATAGCGGGGGGCCCTACAATGAGCAGTTCTTC; CDR3aa: CASADSGGPYNEQFF
j_gene: TRBJ1-5; abundance: .; v_gene: TRBV19; d_gene: .; CDR3nt: TGTGCCAGTCAGGGTTTTCATGGACAGCCCCAGCATTTT; CDR3aa: CASQGFHGQPQHF
j_gene: TRBJ2-1; abundance: .; v_gene: TRBV4-1; d_gene: .; CDR3nt: TGCGCCAGCAGCCAACGGACAAACTACTACAATGAGCAGTTCTTC; CDR3aa: CASSQRTNYYNEQFF
j_gene: TRBJ2-3; abundance: few; v_gene: TRBV6-5; d_gene: .; CDR3nt: TGTGCCAGCAGTAGGACTCGTAACACAGATACGCAGTATTTT; CDR3aa: CASSRTRNTDTQYF
j_gene: TRBJ2-5; abundance: .; v_gene: TRBV10-3; d_gene: .; CDR3nt: TGTGCCAGCGCCGGGGGAGCGAGGGAGACCCAGTACTTC; CDR3aa: CASAGGARETQYF
j_gene: TRBJ2-7; abundance: .; v_gene: TRBV30; d_gene: TRBD1; CDR3nt: TGTGCCTGGGGGGACAGTGGGGCCGGGGAGCAGTACTTC; CDR3aa: CAWGDSGAGEQYF
j_gene: TRBJ1-6; abundance: .; v_gene: TRBV7-9; d_gene: .; CDR3nt: TGTGCCAGCAGCGTAGAGGGGCCCTCACCCCTCCACTTT; CDR3aa: CASSVEGPSPLHF
j_gene: TRBJ2-2; abundance: .; v_gene: TRBV10-3; d_gene: .; CDR3nt: TGTGCCACGTCCGGGACAAGGAACACCGGGGAGCTGTTTTTT; CDR3aa: CATSGTRNTGELFF
j_gene: TRBJ2-1; abundance: .; v_gene: TRBV7-7; d_gene: .; CDR3nt: TGTGCCAGCAGCCTAGGGGGTAGCGACTACTCCTACAATGAGCAGTTCTTC; CDR3aa: CASSLGGSDYSYNEQFF
j_gene: TRBJ2-7; abundance: .; v_gene: TRBV7-9; d_gene: .; CDR3nt: TGTGCCAGCAGCGCTAGCGCAAGCTCCTACGAGCAGTACTTC; CDR3aa: CASSASASSYEQYF
j_gene: TRBJ1-5; abundance: .; v_gene: TRBV6-5; d_gene: .; CDR3nt: TGTGCCAGCAGGAAGGGCAGGGGCAATCAGCCCCAGCATTTT; CDR3aa: CASRKGRGNQPQHF
j_gene: TRBJ2-7; abundance: .; v_gene: TRBV28; d_gene: TRBD1; CDR3nt: TGTGCCAGCAGTTTTGTCAGGGGGCCTTACGAGCAGTACTTC; CDR3aa: CASSFVRGPYEQYF
j_gene: TRBJ1-5; abundance: .; v_gene: TRBV18; d_gene: .; CDR3nt: TGTGCCAGCTCACAACAGGGAAATCAGCCCCAGCATTTT; CDR3aa: CASSQQGNQPQHF
j_gene: TRBJ1-5; abundance: .; v_gene: TRBV28; d_gene: .; CDR3nt: TGTGCCAGCAGCCTTGGAGGTGGGTGGAATCAGCCCCAGCATTTT; CDR3aa: CASSLGGGWNQPQHF
j_gene: TRBJ2-1; abundance: .; v_gene: TRBV27; d_gene: .; CDR3nt: TGTGCCAGCAGCCAATCGCGGCAGGGGAATGAGCAGTTCTTC; CDR3aa: CASSQSRQGNEQFF
j_gene: TRBJ2-3; abundance: .; v_gene: TRBV29-1; d_gene: .; CDR3nt: TGCAGCGCCTGGCTCAACACAGATACGCAGTATTTT; CDR3aa: CSAWLNTDTQYF
j_gene: TRBJ2-3; abundance: .; v_gene: TRBV5-4; d_gene: TRBD2; CDR3nt: TGTGCCAGCAGCTGGGGACTAGCGGGGGGCACAGATACGCAGTATTTT; CDR3aa: CASSWGLAGGTDTQYF
j_gene: TRBJ2-3; abundance: .; v_gene: TRBV24-1; d_gene: .; CDR3nt: TGTGCCACCAGTGACCCTGGGGCACCCTCAGATACGCAGTATTTT; CDR3aa: CATSDPGAPSDTQYF
j_gene: TRBJ1-5; abundance: .; v_gene: TRBV29-1; d_gene: .; CDR3nt: TGCAGCGTTGGGTCCTACAATCAGCCCCAGCATTTT; CDR3aa: CSVGSYNQPQHF
j_gene: TRBJ1-1; abundance: .; v_gene: TRBV11-3; d_gene: .; CDR3nt: TGTGCCAGCAGCTTACTGTGGGAGACTGAAGCTTTCTTT; CDR3aa: CASSLLWETEAFF
j_gene: TRBJ2-3; abundance: .; v_gene: TRBV12-3/TRBV12-4; d_gene: .; CDR3nt: TGTGCCAGCGGGCGCCTCACAGATACGCAGTATTTT; CDR3aa: CASGRLTDTQYF
j_gene: TRBJ1-3; abundance: .; v_gene: TRBV3-1/TRBV3-2; d_gene: .; CDR3nt: TGTGCCAGCAGCCAACAGGACTCTGGAAACACCATATATTTT; CDR3aa: CASSQQDSGNTIYF
j_gene: TRBJ1-1; abundance: .; v_gene: TRBV7-2; d_gene: TRBD1; CDR3nt: TGTGCCAGCAAATTGCAGGGGGACACTGAAGCTTTCTTT; CDR3aa: CASKLQGDTEAFF
j_gene: TRBJ2-5; abundance: .; v_gene: TRBV3-1/TRBV3-2; d_gene: .; CDR3nt: TGTGCCAGCAGCCACCGCGGACAGGGAGGGAAAGAGACCCAGTACTTC; CDR3aa: CASSHRGQGGKETQYF
j_gene: TRBJ2-2; abundance: .; v_gene: TRBV19; d_gene: TRBD1; CDR3nt: TGTGCCAGTAGTATCGGGACAGGGGTGGCCGGGGAGCTGTTTTTT; CDR3aa: CASSIGTGVAGELFF
j_gene: TRBJ1-2; abundance: .; v_gene: TRBV5-1; d_gene: .; CDR3nt: TGCGCCAGCAGCTCCGGGGATCGGGATGGCTACACCTTC; CDR3aa: CASSSGDRDGYTF
j_gene: TRBJ1-6; abundance: .; v_gene: TRBV28; d_gene: .; CDR3nt: TGTGCCAGCACCCTGGGGCGGGGCCTGAATTCACCCCTCCACTTT; CDR3aa: CASTLGRGLNSPLHF
j_gene: TRBJ2-1; abundance: .; v_gene: TRBV7-2; d_gene: TRBD1; CDR3nt: TGTGCCAGCAGCTTAGGGACAGGGGACTACAATGAGCAGTTCTTC; CDR3aa: CASSLGTGDYNEQFF
j_gene: TRBJ2-7; abundance: .; v_gene: TRBV6-5; d_gene: .; CDR3nt: TGTGCCAGCAGTAGACAGGTTAGCTCCTACGAGCAGTACTTC; CDR3aa: CASSRQVSSYEQYF
j_gene: TRBJ2-3; abundance: once; v_gene: TRBV19; d_gene: TRBD2; CDR3nt: TGTGCCAGTAGTGAGCGGACTAGCGGGGAAGTAGATACGCAGTATTTT; CDR3aa: CASSERTSGEVDTQYF
j_gene: TRBJ1-4; abundance: once; v_gene: TRBV7-2; d_gene: .; CDR3nt: TGTGCCAGCAGCTCTTGGGGCACCTTTAATGAAAAACTGTTTTTT; CDR3aa: CASSSWGTFNEKLFF
j_gene: TRBJ1-2; abundance: .; v_gene: TRBV10-3; d_gene: .; CDR3nt: TGTGCCATCAGTGATCCAGGGATAGGAGTGGATGGCTACACCTTC; CDR3aa: CAISDPGIGVDGYTF
j_gene: TRBJ1-6; abundance: .; v_gene: TRBV12-3/TRBV12-4; d_gene: .; CDR3nt: TGTGCCAGCAGCTCGTCCTCTTCACCCCTCCACTTT; CDR3aa: CASSSSSSPLHF